The rows below give T cell receptor beta chains drawn from one sample of a study of neurological immune-mediated disorders. TCRdb reprocessed the 5' RACE reads with MiXCR, giving one entry per CDR3 protein. In the table there are approximately 82,000 distinct CDR3 sequences, roughly 13% of which are singletons. The sample was PBMCs. Receptors originate from a female donor with HTLV-1-associated myelopathy (HAM/TSP). CDR3s include the opening cysteine and the closing phenylalanine or tryptophan. D genes are given only for firm matches. Where a row states a size, it is once, few, many or the class of an expanded clone; other rows omit it.

d_call j_call clone_size v_call cdr3_aa cdr3_nt
NA TRBJ2-1 many TRBV5-1 CASSYGSSSYNEQFF TGCGCCAGCAGTTACGGGAGTAGCTCCTACAATGAGCAGTTCTTC
NA TRBJ2-7 many TRBV4-1 CASSQGLLGFRAGEQYF TGCGCCAGCAGCCAAGGCCTATTAGGATTCCGAGCCGGCGAGCAGTACTTC
NA TRBJ2-1 many TRBV5-1 CASSLGRVGGEQFF TGCGCCAGCAGCTTGGGCAGGGTAGGGGGTGAGCAGTTCTTC
NA TRBJ1-2 few TRBV12-3/TRBV12-4 CASSWGADYGYTF TGTGCCAGCAGTTGGGGCGCAGACTATGGCTACACCTTC
TRBD1 TRBJ2-7 many TRBV28 CASRTSGTGRYEQYF TGTGCCAGCAGGACGTCCGGGACAGGGCGCTACGAGCAGTACTTC
NA TRBJ1-6 many TRBV5-1 CASSGGSSSYNSPLHF TGCGCCAGCAGTGGCGGCAGTAGCTCCTATAATTCACCCCTCCACTTT
TRBD1 TRBJ1-2 many TRBV20-1 CSARIPGGTGYGYTF TGCAGTGCTAGGATACCAGGGGGCACGGGCTATGGCTACACCTTC
NA TRBJ2-2 many TRBV20-1 CSASSRWTTGELFF TGCAGTGCCTCGTCAAGGTGGACCACCGGGGAGCTGTTTTTT
NA TRBJ2-7 many TRBV5-4 CASSLGHRDEQYF TGTGCCAGCAGCTTGGGCCACAGGGACGAGCAGTACTTC
NA TRBJ2-7 many TRBV5-1 CASSLTWGGRREQYF TGCGCCAGCAGCTTGACATGGGGAGGTCGTAGGGAGCAGTACTTC
NA TRBJ2-1 many TRBV9 CASSVGETYNEQFF TGTGCCAGCAGCGTAGGAGAAACCTACAATGAGCAGTTCTTC
TRBD1 TRBJ1-1 many TRBV7-9 CASSWTGMNTEAFF TGTGCCAGCAGCTGGACAGGCATGAACACTGAAGCTTTCTTT
TRBD2 TRBJ2-3 many TRBV5-6 CASSLISGVENTQYF TGTGCCAGCAGCTTGATTAGCGGGGTAGAGAATACGCAGTATTTT
TRBD1 TRBJ2-4 many TRBV6-1 CASSGTGGYAKNIQYF TGTGCCAGCAGTGGTACAGGGGGCTATGCCAAAAACATTCAGTACTTC
NA TRBJ2-5 once TRBV7-9 CASSLEQFGQETQYF TGTGCCAGCAGCTTAGAGCAGTTTGGGCAAGAGACCCAGTACTTC
NA TRBJ1-2 NA TRBV6-1 CASSVSRRGDYGYTF TGTGCCAGCAGTGTTTCGCGACGGGGGGACTATGGCTACACCTTC
NA TRBJ2-1 many TRBV7-9 CAAGPPRGTYNEQFF TGTGCCGCGGGACCTCCGAGGGGGACCTACAATGAGCAGTTCTTC